This T cell receptor beta chain was identified in a study of blood T cell repertoires in COVID-19. Background on the study: COVID-19 samples from acute and convalescent phases originated in the United States, Italy and Spain. T cells, B-cell-depleted T cells, or PBMCs supplied cDNA or gDNA.

In the original analysis: Reference gene primer amplification gave nucleated cell count estimates. The assay was immunoSEQ multiplex PCR, and TCRdb's table has in-frame clones only and misses some. V and J calls and clone size are copied from that table; D and trimming were computed from the DNA. The table includes 110,000 to 150,000 clones, over 70% detected once. The sequence derives from a man over 45 with active or convalescent COVID-19. The sample taken for sequencing was peripheral blood.

CDR3 sequence (DNA): TGTGCCAGCAGTTTATATGGGCAGGGTGGGCAGGAGCCCCAGCATTTT. This translates into CASSLYGQGGQEPQHF. The chain links TRBV28 to TRBJ1-5; D may be TRBD1 (5 bases). V dropped 1 base and J dropped 8 bases, with 18 bases sitting between them. Germline V gene sequence: CDR1 MDHEN, CDR2 SYDVKM. The CDR3 extends over 16 amino acids.